This T cell receptor beta chain was sequenced in a study of CD8 T cells in Susac syndrome. The germline gives CDR1 LNHNV, CDR2 YYDKDF (reference sequence). The CDR3 length is 15 residues. V gave up 1 base and J gave up 6 bases; unmatched junction bases: 0. It was with random hexamers that roughly 0.5 to 1 ug RNA was reverse transcribed. TCRdb re-derived calls from the immunoSEQ multiplex PCR reads in MiXCR, one entry per CDR3 protein. The sample yields approximately 77,000 distinct CDR3 sequences, just over 90% seen once. V is TRBV15 and J is TRBJ2-2; 12 bases match TRBD2. The clonotype was recovered from a human donor with Susac syndrome. Sequencing input: CD4+ T cells from PBMCs. This CDR3 is CATSRGLAGAGELFF. The CDR3 DNA reads TGTGCCACCAGCAGAGGACTAGCGGGAGCCGGGGAGCTGTTTTTT.